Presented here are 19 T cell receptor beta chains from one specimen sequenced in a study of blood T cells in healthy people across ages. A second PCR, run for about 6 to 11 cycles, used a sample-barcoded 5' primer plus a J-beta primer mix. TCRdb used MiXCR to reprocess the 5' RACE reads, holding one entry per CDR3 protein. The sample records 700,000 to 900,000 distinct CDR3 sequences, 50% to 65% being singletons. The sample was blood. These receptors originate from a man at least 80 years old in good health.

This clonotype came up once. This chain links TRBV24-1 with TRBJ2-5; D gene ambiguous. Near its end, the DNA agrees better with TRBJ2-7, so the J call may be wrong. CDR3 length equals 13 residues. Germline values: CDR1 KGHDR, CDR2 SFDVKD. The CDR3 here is CATSEAQETEQYF. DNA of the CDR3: TGTGCCACCAGTGAGGCTCAAGAGACCGAGCAGTACTTC.

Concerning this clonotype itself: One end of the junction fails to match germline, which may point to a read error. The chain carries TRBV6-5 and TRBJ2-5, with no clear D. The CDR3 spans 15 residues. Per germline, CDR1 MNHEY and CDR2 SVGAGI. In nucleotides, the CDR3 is TGCGCCAGCAGTCCCCGAGGACGGATGAGTAAAGAGCAGTACTTC. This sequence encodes CASSPRGRMSKEQYF.

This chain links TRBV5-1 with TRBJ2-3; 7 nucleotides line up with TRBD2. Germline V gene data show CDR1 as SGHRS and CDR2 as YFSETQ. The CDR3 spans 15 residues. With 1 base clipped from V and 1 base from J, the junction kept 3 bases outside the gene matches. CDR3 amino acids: CASSLNLAGTDTQYF. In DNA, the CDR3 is TGCGCCAGCAGCTTGAATCTAGCGGGCACAGATACGCAGTATTTT.

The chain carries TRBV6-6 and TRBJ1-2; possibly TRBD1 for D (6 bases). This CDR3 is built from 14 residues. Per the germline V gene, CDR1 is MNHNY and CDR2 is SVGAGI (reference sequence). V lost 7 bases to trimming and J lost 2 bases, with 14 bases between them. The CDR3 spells CASTLGDKNYGYTF. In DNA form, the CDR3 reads TGTGCCAGCACCCTAGGGGACAAGAACTATGGCTACACCTTC.

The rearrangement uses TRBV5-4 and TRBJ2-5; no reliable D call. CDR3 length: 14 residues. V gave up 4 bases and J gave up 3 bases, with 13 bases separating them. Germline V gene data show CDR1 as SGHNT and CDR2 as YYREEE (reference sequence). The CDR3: CASSTPTKKETQYF. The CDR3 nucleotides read TGTGCCAGCAGCACCCCGACAAAGAAAGAGACCCAGTACTTC.

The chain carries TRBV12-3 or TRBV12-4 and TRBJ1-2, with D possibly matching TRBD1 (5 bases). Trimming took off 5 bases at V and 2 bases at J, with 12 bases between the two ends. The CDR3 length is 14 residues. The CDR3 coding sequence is TGTGCCAGCAGTCTGGACAATAAGAACTATGGCTACACCTTC. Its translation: CASSLDNKNYGYTF.

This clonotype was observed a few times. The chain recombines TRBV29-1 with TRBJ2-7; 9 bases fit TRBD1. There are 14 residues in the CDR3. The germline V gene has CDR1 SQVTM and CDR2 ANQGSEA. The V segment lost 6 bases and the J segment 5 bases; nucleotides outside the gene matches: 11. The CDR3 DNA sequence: TGCAGCGTAGCGGGACAGGGCATTCGGGACGAGCAGTACTTC. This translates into CSVAGQGIRDEQYF.

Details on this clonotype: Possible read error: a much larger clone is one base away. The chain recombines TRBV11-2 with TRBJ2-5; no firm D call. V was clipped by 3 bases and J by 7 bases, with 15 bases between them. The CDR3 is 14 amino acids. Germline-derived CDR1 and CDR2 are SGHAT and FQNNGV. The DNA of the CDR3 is TGTGCCAGCAGCTTGGGGTTCCGTAGGGCGACCCAGTACTTC. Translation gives CASSLGFRRATQYF.

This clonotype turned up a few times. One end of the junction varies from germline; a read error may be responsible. CDR3 amino acids: CASSWDYDEQFF. In nucleotides, the CDR3 is TGTGCCAGCAGTTGGGACTACGATGAGCAGTTCTTC. The V call is TRBV2, the J call TRBJ2-1; 7 nucleotides agree with TRBD2. The CDR3 covers 12 residues. Germline V CDR1 and CDR2: SNHLY, FYNNEI.

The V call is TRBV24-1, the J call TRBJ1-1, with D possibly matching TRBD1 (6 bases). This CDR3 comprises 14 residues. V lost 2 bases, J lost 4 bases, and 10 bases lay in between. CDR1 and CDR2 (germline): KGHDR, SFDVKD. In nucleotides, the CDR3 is TGTGCCACCAGTGATTCAGGGGCTGGCACTGAAGCTTTCTTT. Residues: CATSDSGAGTEAFF.

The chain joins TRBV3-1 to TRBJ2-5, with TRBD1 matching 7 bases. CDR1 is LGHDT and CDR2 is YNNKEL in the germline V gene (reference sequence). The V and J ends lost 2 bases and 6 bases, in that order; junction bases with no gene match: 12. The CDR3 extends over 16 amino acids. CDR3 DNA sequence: TGTGCCAGCAGCCAACCGCCTCGGCAGGGGGAAAAGACCCAGTACTTC. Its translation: CASSQPPRQGEKTQYF.

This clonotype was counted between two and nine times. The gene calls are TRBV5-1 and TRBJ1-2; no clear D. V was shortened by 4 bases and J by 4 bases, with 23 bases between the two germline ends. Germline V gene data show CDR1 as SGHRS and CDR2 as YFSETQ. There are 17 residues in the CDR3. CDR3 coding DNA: TGCGCCAGCAGCCCATTGGGTCAGGTACGCCTAGGCTATGGCTACACCTTC. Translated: CASSPLGQVRLGYGYTF.

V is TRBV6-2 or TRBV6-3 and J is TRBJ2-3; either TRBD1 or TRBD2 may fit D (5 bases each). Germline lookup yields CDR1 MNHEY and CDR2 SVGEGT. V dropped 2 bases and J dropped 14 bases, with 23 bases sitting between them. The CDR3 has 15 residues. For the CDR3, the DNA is TGTGCCAGCAGTTACATAGGCGGAGGACACAGATACGCGTATTTT. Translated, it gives CASSYIGGGHRYAYF.

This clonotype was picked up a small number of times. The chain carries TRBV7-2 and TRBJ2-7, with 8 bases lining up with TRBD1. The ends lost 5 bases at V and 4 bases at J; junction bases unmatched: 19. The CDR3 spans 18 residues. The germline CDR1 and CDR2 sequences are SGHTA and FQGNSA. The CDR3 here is CASSAGGIQGFSVYEQYF. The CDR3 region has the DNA TGTGCCAGCAGCGCAGGGGGCATACAGGGTTTTTCTGTTTACGAGCAGTACTTC. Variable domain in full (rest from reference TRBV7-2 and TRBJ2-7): GAGVSQSPSNKVTEKGKDVELRCDPISGHTALYWYRQSLGQGLEFLIYFQGNSAPDKSGLPSDRFSAERTGGSVSTLTIQRTQQEDSAVYLCASSAGGIQGFSVYEQYFGPGTRLTVT.

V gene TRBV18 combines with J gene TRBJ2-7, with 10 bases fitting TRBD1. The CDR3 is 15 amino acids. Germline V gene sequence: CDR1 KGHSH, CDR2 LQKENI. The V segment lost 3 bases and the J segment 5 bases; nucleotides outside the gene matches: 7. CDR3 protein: CASSPRSGTGDEQYF. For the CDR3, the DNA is TGTGCCAGCTCACCGCGTTCCGGGACAGGGGACGAGCAGTACTTC.

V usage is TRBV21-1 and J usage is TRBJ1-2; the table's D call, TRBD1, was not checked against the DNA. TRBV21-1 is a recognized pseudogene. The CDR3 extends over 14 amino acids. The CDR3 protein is CASSKAPGWEGYTF. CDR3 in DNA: TGTGCCAGCAGCAAAGCGCCAGGGTGGGAGGGCTACACCTTC.

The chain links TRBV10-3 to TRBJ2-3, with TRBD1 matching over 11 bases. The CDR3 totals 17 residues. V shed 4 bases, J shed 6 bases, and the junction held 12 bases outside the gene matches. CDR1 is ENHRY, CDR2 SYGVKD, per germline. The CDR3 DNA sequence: TGTGCCATCAGTGTACCACCGGACAGGGGGCTCTCCGATACGCAGTATTTT. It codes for CAISVPPDRGLSDTQYF.

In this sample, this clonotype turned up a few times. The CDR3 is CAVNSPGYEQYF. The CDR3 DNA follows: TGTGCCGTGAACTCCCCAGGATACGAGCAGTACTTC. The gene calls are TRBV6-1 and TRBJ2-7; D unresolved. Germline loops: CDR1 MNHNS, CDR2 SASEGT. This CDR3 is built from 12 residues. With 11 bases removed from V and 4 bases from J, the gap between germline ends came to 15 bases.

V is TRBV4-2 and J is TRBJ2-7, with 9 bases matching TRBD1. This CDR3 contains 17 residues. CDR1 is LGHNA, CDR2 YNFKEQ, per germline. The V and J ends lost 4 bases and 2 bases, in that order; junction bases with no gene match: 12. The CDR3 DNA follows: TGTGCCAGCAGCCCGATTATCGGGACAGGGCTAACCTACGAGCAGTACTTC. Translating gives CASSPIIGTGLTYEQYF.